This T cell receptor beta chain was identified during a study of shared clonotypes between healthy human individuals. At deep level, the assay was performed. Method: immunoSEQ multiplex PCR; TCRdb's copy keeps in-frame clones and lacks some. Among about 2.4 million clones listed, around 94% were seen once. Comments on this clone: The junction shows a germline mismatch at one end, possibly a read error.

Germline CDR1 and CDR2: MNHNY and SVGAGI (reference sequence). The CDR3 extends over 14 amino acids. This TCR was sampled from a young man in good health. V is TRBV6-6 and J is TRBJ2-2; 12 positions agree with TRBD2. Specimen: naive CD4+ T cells sorted from blood. The sample's subset: CD45RA+ positively selected. The CDR3 coding sequence is TGTGCCAGCAGCCCTAGCGGGGGGGCCGGAGAGCTGTTTTTT. Amino acids: CASSPSGGAGELFF.